These 31 T cell receptor beta chains originate from one sample sequenced in a study of cytomegalovirus exposure and HLA in healthy donors. Primers included in the PCR were 60 Vbeta and 13 Jbeta primers. Sequencing used immunoSEQ multiplex PCR; TCRdb keeps in-frame clones, though not all of them. Here the sample spans 130,000 to 150,000 clones, more than 70% being singletons. Sequencing input: PBMCs. The receptors shown here come from a woman aged 45 to 65 in good health and CMV-seronegative.

This rearrangement joins TRBV19 to TRBJ1-5, with D possibly TRBD1 on 5 matching bases. The CDR3 runs to 16 residues. The ends were cut back, 1 base at V and 6 bases at J, with 16 bases in the middle. Germline V gives CDR1 LNHDA, CDR2 SQIVND (reference sequence). In DNA form, the CDR3 reads TGTGCCAGTAGTATAGGAGGCCCGGACAACGGTCAGCCCCAGCATTTT. Protein product: CASSIGGPDNGQPQHF.

The V gene is TRBV6-1, the J gene TRBJ1-4; D uncertain. Per the germline V gene, CDR1 is MNHNS and CDR2 is SASEGT. CDR3 length: 11 residues. V was clipped by 10 bases and J by 7 bases, with 10 bases between them. CDR3 residues: CATDTSEKLFF. The CDR3 DNA reads as TGTGCCACCGACACCTCTGAAAAACTGTTTTTT.

This clone has just a few counts. The genes are TRBV4-2 and TRBJ1-3; D not certain. Trimming removed 4 bases at V and 0 bases at J, with 19 bases between. Germline loops: CDR1 LGHNA, CDR2 YNFKEQ. The CDR3 loop spans 18 amino acids. The DNA of the CDR3 is TGTGCCAGCAGCCGAGAAATGGGGAGAACACGCTCTGGAAACACCATATATTTT. It codes for CASSREMGRTRSGNTIYF.

About this clone itself: The same CDR3 also results from other DNA sequences found in this sample. The rearrangement uses TRBV5-1 and TRBJ1-2, with TRBD1 identical over 7 bases. Looked up from germline, CDR1 is SGHRS and CDR2 is YFSETQ. This CDR3 spans 14 amino acids. V dropped 0 bases and J dropped 4; count of bases not matched to a gene: 3. The chain's CDR3 is CASSLGQGFYGYTF. The DNA for the CDR3 is TGCGCCAGCAGCTTGGGACAGGGATTCTATGGCTACACCTTC.

This rearrangement joins TRBV5-1 to TRBJ2-7; TRBD2 matches 7 bases. Per the germline V gene, CDR1 is SGHRS and CDR2 is YFSETQ. The CDR3 contains 15 residues. Trimming removed 0 bases from V and 5 bases from J; junction bases left unmatched: 8. The CDR3 protein is CASSLALGTNDEQYF. CDR3 sequence (DNA): TGCGCCAGCAGCTTGGCATTAGGGACTAATGACGAGCAGTACTTC.

In its sample, this clone was seen once. The V gene is TRBV19, the J gene TRBJ1-5; 7 bases are a match to TRBD1. CDR3 length: 14 amino acids. The germline V gene encodes CDR1 LNHDA and CDR2 SQIVND (reference sequence). The ends lost 8 bases at V and 3 bases at J; junction bases unmatched: 7. As DNA, the CDR3 is TGTGCCAGTGGTAAGGGACAGAACAATCAGCCCCAGCATTTT. This sequence encodes CASGKGQNNQPQHF.

V is TRBV6-1 and J is TRBJ2-1; TRBD1 might be the D (6 bases). The V end lost 7 bases, the J end lost 2 bases, and 15 bases lay between the germline ends. Germline-derived CDR1 and CDR2 are MNHNS and SASEGT. The CDR3 extends over 15 amino acids. CDR3 sequence: CASTFPQGTYNEQFF. The DNA of the CDR3 is TGTGCCAGCACTTTCCCCCAGGGGACCTACAATGAGCAGTTCTTC.

This clone has a handful of counts. This chain links TRBV5-5 with TRBJ1-2, with 7 bases matching TRBD1. Germline V gene sequence: CDR1 SGHKS, CDR2 YYEKEE (reference sequence). The CDR3 spans 14 residues. With 1 base clipped from V and 6 bases from J, the junction kept 6 bases outside the gene matches. The CDR3 DNA sequence: TGTGCCAGCAGCTTGTTCCAGGGGGAGGATGGCTACACCTTC. Translating it yields CASSLFQGEDGYTF. The full variable domain, rest sourced from reference TRBV5-5 and TRBJ1-2, is DAGVTQSPTHLIKTRGQQVTLRCSPISGHKSVSWYQQVLGQGPQFIFQYYEKEERGRGNFPDRFSARQFPNYSSELNVNALLLGDSALYLCASSLFQGEDGYTFGSGTRLTVV.

CDR3 bases: TGTGCCAGCAGTTCCTTGACAGGGTCGGTAGCTGAGCAGTTCTTC. Its protein is CASSSLTGSVAEQFF. V and J are TRBV27 and TRBJ2-1; 7 nucleotides align to TRBD1. Germline trimming cut 4 bases from V and 9 bases from J; bases unmatched to any gene: 12. This CDR3 region has 15 residues. Germline CDR1 and CDR2: MNHEY and SMNVEV (reference sequence).

The V call is TRBV15, the J call TRBJ2-3, with TRBD2 matching over 15 bases. The CDR3 has 16 residues. Per germline, CDR1 LNHNV and CDR2 YYDKDF (reference sequence). The V segment lost 3 bases and the J segment 4 bases; nucleotides outside the gene matches: 2. CDR3 residues: CATSSGLAGGPDTQYF. DNA of the CDR3: TGTGCCACCAGCAGCGGACTAGCGGGGGGGCCAGATACGCAGTATTTT.

The chain couples TRBV7-9 to TRBJ2-3, with 11 bases that match TRBD2. The germline V gene has CDR1 SEHNR and CDR2 FQNEAQ (reference sequence). CDR3 length equals 15 residues. The trim removed 5 bases at V and 2 bases at J, leaving 3 bases unmatched. CDR3 nucleotides: TGTGCCAGCAGCCCGGGACTAGCGGTCACAGATACGCAGTATTTT. Protein sequence: CASSPGLAVTDTQYF.

This clone was seen only once. The gene calls are TRBV9 and TRBJ2-3; D might be TRBD2 (7 bases). The CDR3 extends over 14 amino acids. Germline V gene sequence: CDR1 SGDLS, CDR2 YYNGEE. Trimming cost V 2 bases and J 4 bases, with 11 bases left between them. This chain's CDR3 is CASSVGGAPDTQYF. The CDR3 region has the DNA TGTGCCAGCAGCGTTGGGGGGGCCCCAGATACGCAGTATTTT. Complete variable domain (other parts from reference TRBV9 and TRBJ2-3): DSGVTQTPKHLITATGQRVTLRCSPRSGDLSVYWYQQSLDQGLQFLIQYYNGEERAKGNILERFSAQQFPDLHSELNLSSLELGDSALYFCASSVGGAPDTQYFGPGTRLTVL.

The chain employs TRBV29-1 and TRBJ2-1; 10 bases are shared with TRBD2. This CDR3 region has 17 residues. Trimming at V came to 3 bases and at J to 3 bases, leaving 11 bases not matched to a gene. Germline V CDR1 and CDR2: SQVTM, ANQGSEA. DNA of the CDR3: TGCAGCGTTGATGTTCCTAGCGGGGGAATCTTCTACAATGAGCAGTTCTTC. Amino acid sequence: CSVDVPSGGIFYNEQFF.

The chain uses TRBV28 and TRBJ1-6, with 8 bases lining up with TRBD1. CDR1 is MDHEN, CDR2 SYDVKM, per germline. CDR3 length equals 15 residues. The ends lost 7 bases at V and 3 bases at J; junction bases unmatched: 5. Here the CDR3 reads CASMIQGDYNSPLHF. In DNA form, the CDR3 reads TGTGCCAGCATGATACAGGGGGACTATAATTCACCCCTCCACTTT.

This clone occurred once. The chain has TRBV28 and TRBJ2-7, with unresolved D. The V gene lost 6 bases and the J gene lost 2 bases, with 14 bases spanning the gap. The CDR3 loop spans 14 amino acids. Germline V gene sequence: CDR1 MDHEN, CDR2 SYDVKM. CDR3 in amino acids: CASSRPGFAYEQYF. The CDR3 DNA reads TGTGCCAGCAGCCGCCCAGGTTTTGCCTACGAGCAGTACTTC.

As for this clone: The CDR3 carries no conserved terminal phenylalanine or tryptophan, so it likely arises from a read error. This chain uses TRBV4-1 with TRBJ1-2; 10 nucleotides agree with TRBD1. The CDR3 extends over 16 amino acids. CDR1 is MGHRA and CDR2 is YSYEKL in the germline V gene. Germline trimming cut 0 bases from V and 5 bases from J; bases unmatched to any gene: 6. In nucleotides, the CDR3 is TGCGCCAGCAGCCAAGAAAGAGGGACAGGGGAATATGGCTACACCCTC. Translating it yields CASSQERGTGEYGYTL.

In its sample, this clone was seen once. The rearrangement joins TRBV5-6 to TRBJ1-2; D uncertain. The CDR3 sequence is 13 residues long. Germline V gene data show CDR1 as SGHDT and CDR2 as YYEEEE. The germline V and J ends were trimmed by 0 bases and 5 bases, with 8 bases remaining between them. CDR3 protein: CASSLAPEYGYTF. In DNA, the CDR3 is TGTGCCAGCAGCTTGGCGCCAGAATATGGCTACACCTTC.

In regard to this clone: The sample holds other DNA sequences that translate to the same CDR3. V is TRBV4-3 and J is TRBJ2-7; possibly TRBD1 for D (5 bases). Germline CDR1 reads LGHNA; CDR2 reads YSLEER. This CDR3 has 14 residues. Between the trimmed V and J ends, which lost 0 bases and 2 bases, there was a span of 8 bases. The CDR3 sequence is CASSQDQGPYEQYF. As DNA, the CDR3 is TGCGCCAGCAGCCAAGATCAGGGCCCCTACGAGCAGTACTTC.

This chain uses TRBV13 with TRBJ1-2, with D tentatively TRBD1 (6 bases). The germline CDR1 and CDR2 sequences are PRHDT and FYEKMQ (reference sequence). The germline V and J ends were trimmed by 8 bases and 3 bases, with 22 bases remaining between them. CDR3 length: 16 residues. CDR3 protein: CASASPALGGDYGYTF. CDR3 nucleotides: TGTGCCAGCGCAAGCCCCGCCCTAGGGGGTGACTATGGCTACACCTTC.

This chain links TRBV19 with TRBJ1-6, with D unclear. Germline V gives CDR1 LNHDA, CDR2 SQIVND (reference sequence). V lost 5 bases to trimming and J lost 9 bases, with 8 bases between them. The CDR3 spans 12 residues. This chain's CDR3 is CASSPAASPLHF. CDR3 coding DNA: TGTGCCAGTAGTCCTGCGGCTTCACCCCTCCACTTT.

The chain links TRBV13 to TRBJ1-3; 10 bases align to TRBD1. J gave up 0 bases and V 5 bases, and 7 bases lay outside the gene matches. The CDR3 length is 17 residues. Germline-derived CDR1 and CDR2 are PRHDT and FYEKMQ (reference sequence). The CDR3 nucleotides read TGTGCCAGCAGCCCCGGACAGGGGGTACTCTCTGGAAACACCATATATTTT. Translated, it gives CASSPGQGVLSGNTIYF.

The chain carries TRBV4-1 and TRBJ1-6; TRBD1 might be the D (5 bases). From germline, CDR1 is MGHRA and CDR2 YSYEKL. This CDR3 contains 12 residues. V was pared by 2 bases and J by 10 bases, with 6 bases between. The CDR3 nucleotides read TGCGCCAGCAGCCAAAACAGGTCACCCCTCCACTTT. Translated: CASSQNRSPLHF.

This chain joins TRBV4-2 and TRBJ2-5, with 8 bases identical to TRBD1. The J call may be mistaken, given a closer DNA end match to TRBJ2-7. This CDR3 contains 15 residues. The V gene's germline CDR1 is LGHNA and CDR2 YNFKEQ. CDR3: CASSRGTGTSYEQYF. CDR3 DNA sequence: TGTGCCAGCAGCCGCGGGACAGGAACCTCCTACGAGCAGTACTTC.

This clone was recorded once. The chain uses TRBV5-6 and TRBJ1-6, with a weak D call TRBD1 (6 bases). With 4 bases removed from V and 14 bases from J, the gap between germline ends came to 13 bases. Germline assignment: CDR1 SGHDT and CDR2 YYEEEE. The length of the CDR3 is 12 residues. The chain's CDR3 is CASSPGGRSLHF. The CDR3 DNA reads as TGTGCCAGCAGCCCTGGGGGCAGGTCCCTCCACTTT.

This chain connects TRBV5-1 to TRBJ1-2; 8 bases are a match to TRBD1. The CDR3 is made up of 14 amino acids. The trim removed 0 bases at V and 5 bases at J, leaving 3 bases unmatched. CDR1 is SGHRS, CDR2 YFSETQ, per germline. The CDR3 bases are TGCGCCAGCAGCTTGGTACAGGGGGATTATGGCTACACCTTC. Translated, it gives CASSLVQGDYGYTF.

The gene calls are TRBV29-1 and TRBJ1-2, with D possibly TRBD1 on 6 matching bases. The CDR3 extends over 13 amino acids. Germline CDR1 is SQVTM and CDR2 is ANQGSEA. V was clipped by 7 bases and J by 4 bases, with 16 bases between them. CDR3 coding DNA: TGCAGCGCACAGGGCGGGAGGACCTATGGCTACACCTTC. It yields the protein CSAQGGRTYGYTF.

V is TRBV12-5 and J is TRBJ2-7; 7 nucleotides match TRBD1. Unmatched junction bases numbered 8, after V lost 5 bases and J lost 7 bases. Germline V lookup: CDR1 LGHNT, CDR2 FRNRAP. This CDR3 has 13 amino acids. In nucleotides, the CDR3 is TGTGCTAGTGGTCCTCGGGACAGTCGGGAGCAGTACTTC. Protein product: CASGPRDSREQYF.

This clone was counted a single time. The rearrangement uses TRBV28 and TRBJ2-5, with a possible D match to TRBD1 (6 bases). Germline V gene lookup returns CDR1 MDHEN and CDR2 SYDVKM. CDR3 length: 14 residues. V was cut by 7 bases and J by 0 bases, with 12 bases left in between. The CDR3 sequence is CASNIGTHQETQYF. The DNA of the CDR3 is TGTGCCAGCAACATCGGGACACACCAAGAGACCCAGTACTTC.

In its sample, this clone was seen many times. CDR3 protein: CASGNPGSSNQPQHF. DNA for the CDR3: TGTGCCAGTGGCAATCCAGGGTCGAGCAATCAGCCCCAGCATTTT. V is TRBV19 and J is TRBJ1-5; maybe TRBD1 (5 bases). Germline CDR1 reads LNHDA; CDR2 reads SQIVND (reference sequence). Trimming removed 8 bases at V and 1 base at J, with 15 bases between. CDR3 length: 15 residues.

This chain links TRBV4-3 with TRBJ1-2, with D uncertain. Per germline, CDR1 LGHNA and CDR2 YSLEER. The length of the CDR3 is 13 residues. V lost 1 base and J lost 4, with 7 bases in between. This CDR3 reads CASSQVSFYGYTF. In DNA, the CDR3 is TGCGCCAGCAGCCAAGTTAGCTTCTATGGCTACACCTTC.

V gene TRBV4-2 combines with J gene TRBJ2-7; perhaps TRBD1 as D (6 bases). Germline CDR1 is LGHNA and CDR2 is YNFKEQ. This CDR3 comprises 16 residues. The V end lost 1 base, the J end lost 2 bases, and 15 bases lay between the germline ends. In nucleotides, the CDR3 is TGTGCCAGCAGCCAAGCCTCAGGGGTAGAAACCTACGAGCAGTACTTC. This codes for CASSQASGVETYEQYF.